This T cell receptor beta chain was profiled in a study of cytomegalovirus exposure and HLA in healthy donors (dated by TCRdb to 2017 to 2019). For the study in its entirety: An earlier analysis of 587 of the donors reported 276 Gb of sequence data and 100 million to 120 million unique TCR beta sequences obtained from around 180 million T cells. Roughly 300 gigabases of sequencing data and 70 million to 95 million unique TCR sequences made up an early release that covered approximately 620 HLA-typed donors. Of the roughly 400 genotyped donors, roughly 76% were placed in the genetic ancestry cluster associated with self-reported Caucasian donors. The aim of the study was to test whether cataloging public T cell receptors could identify signatures of past pathogen exposure. The T cell repertoires of some 670 subjects were profiled by immunosequencing and related to cytomegalovirus serostatus. Along with the roughly 670-subject first cohort, a separate validation cohort of more than 90 different subjects was used. To predict cytomegalovirus infection status, the study combined high-throughput TCR immunosequencing, statistical association of individual TCRs with disease status, and machine learning. A later analysis re-examined previously published TCR beta repertoires from just over 650 donors and added high-resolution HLA genotyping to investigate patterns of TCR occurrence. Rather than using new phenotypic data, the later analysis identified candidate immune exposures from TCR beta sequences and from how often those sequences occurred across donors. To decide whether each TCR beta V gene segment behaved as functional or pseudogenic, an earlier analysis of some 600 of the donors relied on high-throughput TCR beta sequencing. Alongside the repertoire data, information on donor age, sex, ethnicity and CMV serostatus was compiled. A later genetic analysis took genome-wide SNP genotypes for about 55% of the 666 donors and used that subset as a discovery cohort. Every discovery cohort repertoire had been produced on one sequencing platform. HLA typing included class I and class II loci at four-digit resolution. The number of donors typed differed by locus, with about 629-630 for A, B, C, DRB1 and DQB1, over 500 for DQA1, about 610 for DPA1, and 450 to 480 for DPB1. Roughly 5 DR-DQ haplotypes were handled as single units for association and clustering, since linkage in the cohort was strong. On average, over 200,000 unique TCR beta nucleotide sequences were sequenced per donor among a few hundred genotyped donors of the cohort, with about 19% of those sequences being non-productive.

Receptor amplification or capture employed the immunoSEQ multiplex PCR assay. The multiplex PCR relied on a mix of 60 forward primers for TCR Vbeta segments and 13 reverse primers for TCR Jbeta segments. A multiplex PCR assay on genomic DNA amplified the CDR3 region of rearranged TCR beta genes. The Illumina HiSeq System was used to sequence the amplified TCR beta libraries as 87-base-pair reads. Per the original workflow: A later analysis counted about 80 million unique TCR beta chains across the 650 to 700 repertoires, and some 11 million of these chains were shared by at least two donors. To remove PCR and sequencing errors, raw reads were error-corrected and collapsed into unique sequences using a nearest-neighbor algorithm that merged closely related sequences. To assign V, D and J gene segments, CDR3 sequences were aligned to IMGT reference sequences. Each retained sequence needed at least a six-nucleotide match to both a V gene segment and a J gene segment. Rearrangements were called productive when the CDR3 lacked stop codons and stayed in frame with V and J; all others were non-productive. Following IMGT convention, CDR3 was defined as the stretch from the second conserved V-encoded cysteine to the conserved J-encoded phenylalanine. The earlier analysis of 587 of the donors excluded any sequence lacking an unambiguous match to a single V gene segment. An earlier analysis of roughly 590 of the donors called V segments functional above 56.7% productive rearrangements and segregating when the between-donor standard deviation exceeded 5%. To diagnose cytomegalovirus status from the catalog of TCR beta chain sequences, a statistical classification framework was built. V and J gene assignment, in a later analysis, came from comparing TCR nucleotide sequences with IMGT/GENE-DB human TR gene sequences. A later analysis assigned CDR3 sequences and most-parsimonious VDJ recombination scenarios with the TCRdist pipeline. In a later analysis, each TCR beta chain was defined by its CDR3 amino acid sequence together with its V-gene family, and reads without a unique V-gene family were excluded. In a later analysis, 450 to 600 highly shared, low-generation-probability nucleotide sequences were removed to address suspected cross-contamination and a sequencing artifact. A later analysis calculated a clonal expansion index for each public chain from normalized within-repertoire ranks of inferred template counts. Generation probabilities in a later analysis came from a VDJ recombination model fitted to out-of-frame rearrangements, and those results were checked against IGoR. Hypergeometric tests were used in a later analysis to score TCR-TCR, TCR-HLA and TCR-CMV co-occurrence, with a repertoire-size bias correction applied to the TCR pairs. To estimate false discovery rates, a later analysis permuted the HLA or CMV assignments 20 times. In a later analysis, co-occurring TCRs were grouped using DBSCAN, with TCRdist sequence similarity added in when clustering inside HLA-allele-positive subsets. For co-occurrence clustering, repertoires with fewer than 30,000 or more than 120,000 public chains were excluded, along with roughly 5 repertoires with anomalous nucleotide sharing. TCRdb re-hosts the immuneACCESS table, in-frame sequences only. Its copies lack some clones; in the studies checked, an unresolved V gene accounts for under half of them, and the cause for the rest is not known. V and J calls and clone size are given by that table; D and trimming were obtained from the DNA. The sample includes approximately 100,000 clones, with 60% to 85% observed a single time. The top ten clones comprise over 15% of the sample.

The research as a whole found: In an earlier analysis of some 500 of the donors, most TCR beta V segments appeared in productive rearrangements about 87% or about 30% of the time, broadly matching IMGT annotations. An association between a missense DCLRE1C variant and V-gene and J-gene trimming of TCR beta chains was found in a later genetic analysis and replicated in an independent cohort. A group of highly shared sequence variants was considered likely to be a technical artifact of the sequencing pipeline. Roughly uniform sequencing depth across donors was assumed in presence/absence analyses, although this assumption may not hold. For the cohort, immune exposure information was limited to CMV serostatus. At a false discovery rate of 0.05, a later analysis linked about 17,000 TCR beta sequences to specific HLA alleles. Because the 87-base-pair reads could not distinguish some IMGT-functional V segments, including TRBV6-2 and TRBV6-3, those segments were excluded. In vitro tests confirmed that three of the cytomegalovirus-associated TCR beta chains recognize cytomegalovirus antigens. The study gave a list of around 170 TCR beta chains associated with cytomegalovirus. In a later analysis, the rate of TCR association differed among HLA loci, with DRB1 alleles having the most associated TCRs and HLA-C alleles having the fewest. In a later analysis, most CMV-associated TCR beta chains were found to appear HLA-restricted, with HLA associations seemingly driven largely by CMV exposure. A further reported finding was that TCR beta sequences accurately predicted the HLA-A and HLA-B alleles for most subjects in the first cohort. The authors suggested that the approach could potentially be extended to other disease states and immunological phenotypes. A later analysis reported that several top co-occurrence clusters appeared linked to parvovirus B19, influenza, CMV and Epstein-Barr virus. In a later analysis, HLA-associated TCR beta chains showed more clonal expansion and lower generation probabilities than non-associated chains that were equally common. While some public TCRs were present in many individuals, most TCR sequences turned up only very rarely across donors. Assigning TCR associations to individual alleles was difficult when HLA alleles, especially DR and DQ, strongly co-occurred. A later genetic analysis reported fewer N-insertions in productive TCRs among donors in an Asian-associated ancestry cluster than the roughly 700-donor mean. Correlated functional status among segregating V segments might reflect linkage disequilibrium, but an unknown experimental factor could not be ruled out. Only TCR beta chains were sequenced in this cohort, and the absence of alpha or paired-chain data limited detectable features. HLA typing was unavailable for some donors at each locus, so association tests used only the typed subset. The classifier was reported to diagnose cytomegalovirus status with high specificity and sensitivity in both the original cohort and the validation cohort. The earlier analysis of 587 of the donors excluded 15 to 20 rarely observed V segments, including chromosome 9 orphons, because counts were too low.

In total, 630 or so healthy bone marrow donors made up the cohort. At the time of sampling, every cohort member was nominally healthy, though immune exposures that went unrecorded were likely present. The donor was CMV seropositive and was included in the group of 290 or so seropositive cohort members. A peripheral blood sample was collected from each donor, and TCR beta sequencing was performed on peripheral blood mononuclear cells. The Qiagen DNeasy Blood Extraction Kit was used to extract genomic DNA from the blood cell samples. Points on this clone: The target of this receptor is not known. No much larger clone is present one base from it, and per-base qualities are unavailable.

The germline V gene (reference sequence) specifies SEHNR as CDR1 and FQNEAQ as CDR2. Its CDR3 holds 15 amino acids, cysteine through phenylalanine. The CDR3 DNA has 45 bases and is translated from base 1. The sample was PBMCs. The rearranged chain carries TRBV7-9 and TRBJ2-5, with 12 bases in between that match TRBD2. The closer fit of TRBJ2-7 to the DNA end suggests the J call may be wrong. This receptor was obtained from a man aged 55 to 70 in good health and CMV-seropositive. The nucleotides are TGTGCCAGCAGCTATCCCCCGGGACTAGCGGGCGAGCAGTACTTC. Its coded protein is CASSYPPGLAGEQYF.